This T cell receptor beta chain originates from a study of T-cell reconstitution after alpha-beta-depleted transplantation in children. Study observations and caveats: When one year had passed after transplant, most T-cell counts and diversity came from newly produced T cells. Surviving recipient T cells and thymic progenitors produced the high day-60 TCRbeta diversity seen in some patients.

As concerns this clonotype: Its antigen is unidentified.

The V gene's germline CDR1 is MNHEY and CDR2 SMNVEV (reference sequence). The germline V and J ends were trimmed by 6 bases and 1 base, with 15 bases remaining between them. The CDR3 runs 15 residues. Preparation of the TCRbeta library used unique molecular identifiers. TCRdb re-called the PCR reads with MiXCR, one entry per CDR3 protein. The sample yields a few hundred thousand distinct CDR3 sequences, 10% to 15% seen once. This rearrangement joins TRBV27 to TRBJ2-5; D ambiguous. This specimen was PBMCs, mostly from graft donor cells, taken 360 days after TCRalphabeta/CD19-depleted stem cell transplant. This TCR was recovered from a male patient under 18 who had a stem cell transplant for acute myeloid leukemia, so the T cells may come from the graft donor. CDR3 nucleotides: TGTGCCAGCAGCCTCGGCTGGGATATCCAAGAGACCCAGTACTTC. It yields the protein CASSLGWDIQETQYF.